This TCR beta chain is drawn from a study of T cells in localized non-small cell lung cancer. Assay: immunoSEQ multiplex PCR; the TCRdb copy retains only in-frame clones and omits some. The data show about 1,200 clones, roughly 21% seen once. V was clipped by 2 bases and J by 5 bases, with 22 bases between them. Looked up from germline, CDR1 is SGDLS and CDR2 is YYNGEE. This CDR3 comprises 17 residues. This clonotype was obtained from a female donor of 60 years or more with stage I squamous cell lung carcinoma. The material was normal lung tissue next to the tumor, obtained before any cancer treatment. The rearrangement links TRBV9 to TRBJ2-5; D perhaps matches TRBD1 (5 bases). The CDR3 nucleotides are TGTGCCAGCAGCGTGGGTTCGCGGACACCATTCGGGGAGACCCAGTACTTC. It translates to CASSVGSRTPFGETQYF. Filled out from reference TRBV9 and TRBJ2-5, the complete variable domain reads DSGVTQTPKHLITATGQRVTLRCSPRSGDLSVYWYQQSLDQGLQFLIQYYNGEERAKGNILERFSAQQFPDLHSELNLSSLELGDSALYFCASSVGSRTPFGETQYFGPGTRLLVL.